Below are 20 T cell receptor beta chains sequenced from a single sample in a study of shared clonotypes between healthy human individuals. The method was immunoSEQ multiplex PCR; TCRdb's version includes in-frame clones alone and lacks a portion of them. The sample contains some 2,000,000 clones, approximately 95% of which appear only once. The specimen sequenced was naive CD4+ T cells sorted from blood. Subset: CD45RA+ positively selected. The receptors here all came from a man aged 18-30 years in good health.

The chain carries TRBV5-6 and TRBJ1-5; a weak D match, TRBD1 (5 bases). V lost 1 base and J 6 bases, leaving 17 bases between the germline ends. Germline assignment: CDR1 SGHDT and CDR2 YYEEEE. This CDR3 contains 16 residues. Written as DNA, the CDR3 is TGTGCCAGCAGCTTGCGGAGCCAGGGAACAGGTCAGCCCCAGCATTTT. Translation: CASSLRSQGTGQPQHF.

V gene TRBV7-9 combines with J gene TRBJ1-5, with D unresolved. From germline, CDR1 is SEHNR and CDR2 FQNEAQ (reference sequence). The CDR3 has 13 residues. V was clipped by 6 bases and J by 3 bases, with 9 bases between them. The CDR3 protein is CASRGSVNQPQHF. The CDR3 DNA reads as TGTGCCAGCAGGGGGTCTGTCAATCAGCCCCAGCATTTT.

The chain has TRBV10-3 and TRBJ1-2, with 8 bases matching TRBD1. The V and J ends lost 6 bases and 3 bases, in that order; junction bases with no gene match: 6. Per the germline V gene, CDR1 is ENHRY and CDR2 is SYGVKD. The CDR3 sequence is 14 residues long. CDR3 nucleotide sequence: TGTGCCATCAGCCAGGGGGCTTTCGACTATGGCTACACCTTC. Its protein is CAISQGAFDYGYTF.

The chain carries TRBV25-1 and TRBJ1-3, with TRBD1 matching over 8 bases. This CDR3 comprises 16 residues. After removal of 6 bases from V and 1 base from J, the junction contained 8 bases not matched to a gene. Per germline, CDR1 MGHDK and CDR2 SYGVNS. Here the CDR3 DNA reads TGTGCCAGCAGCCAATCCCAGGGGGCGTCTGGAAACACCATATATTTT. Translated: CASSQSQGASGNTIYF.

The gene calls are TRBV19 and TRBJ2-4; D may be TRBD1 or TRBD2 (5 bases each). CDR1 is LNHDA, CDR2 SQIVND, per germline (reference sequence). The CDR3 sequence is 13 residues long. V dropped 5 bases and J dropped 7 bases, with 12 bases sitting between them. The CDR3 nucleotides read TGTGCCAGTAGTCCCCGGGACGCCAACATTCAGTACTTC. This translates into CASSPRDANIQYF.

On this clone: Within the sample, other DNA sequences also encode this same CDR3. This chain connects TRBV7-3 to TRBJ2-1; TRBD1 aligns across 9 bases. The J segment lost 1 base and the V segment lost 4 bases, leaving 2 bases of the junction unmatched. This CDR3 is built from 15 residues. Germline CDR1 reads SGHTA; CDR2 reads FQGTGA. CDR3 nucleotides: TGTGCCAGCAGCTCGGGACAGGGTTCCTACAATGAGCAGTTCTTC. Protein: CASSSGQGSYNEQFF.

The chain is built from TRBV9 and TRBJ2-7; a possible D gene is TRBD2 (6 bases). The CDR3 loop spans 15 amino acids. V lost 5 bases to trimming and J lost 3 bases, with 18 bases between them. Germline V lookup: CDR1 SGDLS, CDR2 YYNGEE. The CDR3 loop is CASSLTGARGYEQYF. The CDR3 DNA sequence: TGTGCCAGCAGTCTCACGGGAGCGCGAGGCTACGAGCAGTACTTC.

This rearrangement joins TRBV5-6 to TRBJ1-1; 7 bases agree with TRBD1. The CDR3 length is 17 residues. With 2 bases clipped from V and 5 bases from J, the junction kept 15 bases outside the gene matches. Germline CDR1 reads SGHDT; CDR2 reads YYEEEE. Written as DNA, the CDR3 is TGTGCCAGCAGCTTTTTTCAGGGGGAGAGGGTTCCGACTGAAGCTTTCTTT. Translating gives CASSFFQGERVPTEAFF.

The V gene is TRBV12-5, the J gene TRBJ2-1, with 7 bases aligning to TRBD1. This CDR3 spans 15 amino acids. The ends lost 4 bases at V and 4 bases at J; junction bases unmatched: 7. CDR1 and CDR2 (germline): LGHNT, FRNRAP. The chain's CDR3 is CASGSFDREYNEQFF. The DNA for the CDR3 is TGTGCTAGTGGTTCCTTCGACAGGGAATACAATGAGCAGTTCTTC. Based on the CDR3 plus reference TRBV12-5 and TRBJ2-1, the full variable domain is DARVTQTPRHKVTEMGQEVTMRCQPILGHNTVFWYRQTMMQGLELLAYFRNRAPLDDSGMPKDRFSAEMPDATLATLKIQPSEPRDSAVYFCASGSFDREYNEQFFGPGTRLTVL.

This chain uses TRBV25-1 with TRBJ1-4, with 9 bases lining up with TRBD1. Germline-derived CDR1 and CDR2 are MGHDK and SYGVNS. The CDR3 contains 15 residues. V lost 2 bases and J lost 6; bases outside the gene matches: 4. Here the CDR3 reads CASSEQTGGDEKLFF. Here the CDR3 DNA reads TGTGCCAGCAGTGAACAGACAGGGGGGGATGAAAAACTGTTTTTT.

The CDR3 region has the DNA TGTGCCAGCAGTGACGGACGGAACGACTTATGGAATGAGCAGTTCTTC. Residues: CASSDGRNDLWNEQFF. This chain joins TRBV2 and TRBJ2-1; D is undetermined. Germline V gene sequence: CDR1 SNHLY, CDR2 FYNNEI. The CDR3 has 16 residues. V was pared by 3 bases and J by 7 bases, with 19 bases between.

With regard to this clone: The identical CDR3 is also encoded by other nucleotide sequences in the sample. The chain uses TRBV28 and TRBJ2-7, with D unresolved. There are 13 residues in the CDR3. Germline V lookup: CDR1 MDHEN, CDR2 SYDVKM. V dropped 5 bases and J dropped 4 bases, with 12 bases sitting between them. The CDR3 bases are TGTGCCAGCAGTCTAGGTGGCAGGTACGAGCAGTACTTC. Protein sequence: CASSLGGRYEQYF.

The rearrangement joins TRBV10-2 to TRBJ2-7; TRBD2 might be the D (6 bases). This CDR3 is 15 amino acids long. Germline CDR1 is WSHSY and CDR2 is SAAADI. V was cut by 4 bases and J by 4 bases, with 17 bases left in between. CDR3 sequence (DNA): TGCGCCAGCAGTGTGCCGGGAGCCCCTACTTACGAGCAGTACTTC. This encodes CASSVPGAPTYEQYF.

This clone has only one observation. The genes are TRBV5-6 and TRBJ1-1, with 7 bases matching TRBD1. Trimming at V came to 3 bases and at J to 1 base, leaving 6 bases not matched to a gene. Per the germline V gene, CDR1 is SGHDT and CDR2 is YYEEEE. The CDR3 covers 15 residues. The CDR3 coding sequence is TGTGCCAGCAGCTCGTGGGACAGATCGAACACTGAAGCTTTCTTT. Translating it yields CASSSWDRSNTEAFF.

V usage is TRBV4-3 and J usage is TRBJ2-3, with D tentatively TRBD1 (5 bases). Germline V gene sequence: CDR1 LGHNA, CDR2 YSLEER. This CDR3 is built from 16 residues. Trimming left V 2 bases short and J 5 bases short, with 17 bases between. CDR3 bases: TGCGCCAGCAGCCAAAACCCTGACAGTTCCTTAGATACGCAGTATTTT. Its protein is CASSQNPDSSLDTQYF.

The gene calls are TRBV9 and TRBJ1-2; possibly TRBD1 for D (5 bases). CDR3 length: 15 amino acids. V was cut by 1 base and J by 5 bases, with 15 bases left in between. From germline, CDR1 is SGDLS and CDR2 YYNGEE. This chain's CDR3 is CASSVQGALRYGYTF. The CDR3 DNA reads TGTGCCAGCAGCGTACAGGGCGCATTACGTTATGGCTACACCTTC.

The rearrangement uses TRBV10-3 and TRBJ2-7, with 10 bases matching TRBD2. Germline values: CDR1 ENHRY, CDR2 SYGVKD. The CDR3 is 15 residues long. V dropped 4 bases and J dropped 5; count of bases not matched to a gene: 8. CDR3 DNA sequence: TGTGCCATCAGTGGTGGTTCTAGCGGGAGAAACGAGCAGTACTTC. Its translation: CAISGGSSGRNEQYF.

This clone was picked up one time. V and J are TRBV11-2 and TRBJ1-1, with a tentative D call TRBD1 (5 bases). The V and J ends lost 1 base and 1 base respectively, with 13 bases between them. The V gene's germline CDR1 is SGHAT and CDR2 FQNNGV. The CDR3 has 16 amino acids. In DNA form, the CDR3 reads TGTGCCAGCAGCTTAGGTTCGGGGGTCAGGAACACTGAAGCTTTCTTT. Amino acids: CASSLGSGVRNTEAFF.

This sequence joins TRBV7-9 and TRBJ2-5; 8 bases agree with TRBD2. Trimming cost V 7 bases and J 2 bases; bases outside gene matches: 12. Germline assignment: CDR1 SEHNR and CDR2 FQNEAQ (reference sequence). This CDR3 comprises 16 residues. CDR3 in amino acids: CASIPWSGRGQETQYF. In DNA, the CDR3 is TGTGCCAGCATCCCATGGAGCGGGAGAGGACAAGAGACCCAGTACTTC.

CDR3 amino acids: CATSRGTSGGYNEQFF. The CDR3 DNA follows: TGTGCCACCAGCAGAGGGACTAGCGGGGGCTACAATGAGCAGTTCTTC. The chain links TRBV15 to TRBJ2-1; 13 bases agree with TRBD2. Germline V lookup: CDR1 LNHNV, CDR2 YYDKDF (reference sequence). The V and J ends lost 1 base and 3 bases, in that order; junction bases with no gene match: 0. The CDR3 consists of 16 residues.